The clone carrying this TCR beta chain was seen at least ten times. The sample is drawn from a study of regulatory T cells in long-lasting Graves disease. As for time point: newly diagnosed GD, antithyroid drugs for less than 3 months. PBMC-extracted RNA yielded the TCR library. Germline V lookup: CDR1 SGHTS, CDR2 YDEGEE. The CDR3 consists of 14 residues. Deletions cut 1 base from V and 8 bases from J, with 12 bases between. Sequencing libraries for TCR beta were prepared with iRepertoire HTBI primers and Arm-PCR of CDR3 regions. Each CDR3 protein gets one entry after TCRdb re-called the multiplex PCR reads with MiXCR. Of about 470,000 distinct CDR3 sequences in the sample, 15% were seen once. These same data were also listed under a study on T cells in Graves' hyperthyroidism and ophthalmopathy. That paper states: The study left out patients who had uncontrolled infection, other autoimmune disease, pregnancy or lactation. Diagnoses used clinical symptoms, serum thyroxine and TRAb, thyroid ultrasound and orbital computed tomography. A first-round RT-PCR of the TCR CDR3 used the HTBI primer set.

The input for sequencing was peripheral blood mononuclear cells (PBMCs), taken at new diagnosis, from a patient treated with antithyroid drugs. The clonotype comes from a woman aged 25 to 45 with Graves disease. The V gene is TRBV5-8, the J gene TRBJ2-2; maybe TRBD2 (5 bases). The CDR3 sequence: CASSLREWRGELFF. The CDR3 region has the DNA TGTGCCAGCAGCTTGCGGGAATGGCGAGGGGAGCTGTTTTTT.